This T cell receptor beta chain was documented in a study of blood T cell repertoires in COVID-19. Across the study: Sites across the United States, Italy and Spain contributed samples from acute and convalescent COVID-19. Sources were T cells, B-cell-depleted T cells, or PBMCs; the material itself was cDNA or gDNA.

As processed by the authors: Estimated nucleated cell counts came from reference gene primer amplification. The repertoire was sequenced with immunoSEQ multiplex PCR; TCRdb's copy has only in-frame clones and lacks some. The V and J calls and clone size were taken over from that table, and D and trimming were inferred from the DNA. The sample yields about 180,000 clones, roughly 88% seen once. CDR1 is SGHNT, CDR2 YENEEA, per germline. There are 13 residues in the CDR3. The trim removed 1 base at V and 9 bases at J, leaving 5 bases unmatched. Sequenced material: peripheral blood. The sequence derives from a woman aged 25 to 45 with acute or convalescent COVID-19. V gene TRBV11-3 combines with J gene TRBJ1-2; 7 bases align to TRBD1. In DNA form, the CDR3 reads TGTGCCAGCAGCTTAGTTACAGGGGACCGCTACACCTTC. Its translation: CASSLVTGDRYTF.